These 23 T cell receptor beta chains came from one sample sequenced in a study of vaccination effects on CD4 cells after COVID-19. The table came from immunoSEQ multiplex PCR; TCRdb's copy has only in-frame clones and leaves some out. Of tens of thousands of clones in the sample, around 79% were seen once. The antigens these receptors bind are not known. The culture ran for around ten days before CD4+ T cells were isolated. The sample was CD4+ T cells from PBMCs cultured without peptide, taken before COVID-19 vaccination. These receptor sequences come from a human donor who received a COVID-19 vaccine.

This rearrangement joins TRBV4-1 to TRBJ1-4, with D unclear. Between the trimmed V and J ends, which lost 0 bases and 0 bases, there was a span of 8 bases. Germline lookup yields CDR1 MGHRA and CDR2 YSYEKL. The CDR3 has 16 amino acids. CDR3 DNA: TGCGCCAGCAGCCAAGAGTCGACAACAACTAATGAAAAACTGTTTTTT. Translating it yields CASSQESTTTNEKLFF.

This CDR3 is CASSLAGGRASYEQYF. Written as DNA, the CDR3 is TGTGCCAGCAGCTTAGCTGGCGGGAGGGCTAGTTACGAGCAGTACTTC. This chain links TRBV28 with TRBJ2-7, with TRBD2 matching over 9 bases. The CDR3 totals 16 residues. Germline loops: CDR1 MDHEN, CDR2 SYDVKM. After removal of 6 bases from V and 4 bases from J, the junction contained 13 bases not matched to a gene. Filled out from reference TRBV28 and TRBJ2-7, the complete variable domain reads DVKVTQSSRYLVKRTGEKVFLECVQDMDHENMFWYRQDPGLGLRLIYFSYDVKMKEKGDIPEGYSVSREKKERFSLILESASTNQTSMYLCASSLAGGRASYEQYFGPGTRLTVT.

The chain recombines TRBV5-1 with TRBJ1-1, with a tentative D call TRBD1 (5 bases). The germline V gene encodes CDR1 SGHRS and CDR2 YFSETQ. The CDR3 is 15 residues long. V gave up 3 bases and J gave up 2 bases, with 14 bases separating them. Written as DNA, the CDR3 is TGCGCCAGCAGCTCCGCTGGGGCTATAAACACTGAAGCTTTCTTT. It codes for CASSSAGAINTEAFF.

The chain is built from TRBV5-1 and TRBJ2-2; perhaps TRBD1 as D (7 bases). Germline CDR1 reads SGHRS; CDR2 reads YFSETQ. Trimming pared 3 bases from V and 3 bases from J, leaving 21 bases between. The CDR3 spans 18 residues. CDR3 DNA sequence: TGCGCCAGCAGCTGGAGGGGGCCCGGGGGACGGGACACCGGGGAGCTGTTTTTT. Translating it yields CASSWRGPGGRDTGELFF.

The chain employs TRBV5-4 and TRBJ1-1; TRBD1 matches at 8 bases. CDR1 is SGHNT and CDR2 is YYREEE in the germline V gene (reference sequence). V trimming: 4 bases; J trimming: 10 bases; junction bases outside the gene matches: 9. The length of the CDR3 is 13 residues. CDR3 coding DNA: TGTGCCAGCAGCGCGGACAGGGATGGTGGAGCTTTCTTT. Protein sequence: CASSADRDGGAFF.

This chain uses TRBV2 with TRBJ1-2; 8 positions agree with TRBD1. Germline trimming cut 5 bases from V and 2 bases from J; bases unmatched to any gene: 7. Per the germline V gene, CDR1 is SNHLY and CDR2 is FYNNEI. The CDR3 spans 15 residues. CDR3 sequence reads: CASSTRTGFNYGYTF. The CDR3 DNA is TGTGCCAGCAGTACCAGGACAGGGTTCAACTATGGCTACACCTTC.

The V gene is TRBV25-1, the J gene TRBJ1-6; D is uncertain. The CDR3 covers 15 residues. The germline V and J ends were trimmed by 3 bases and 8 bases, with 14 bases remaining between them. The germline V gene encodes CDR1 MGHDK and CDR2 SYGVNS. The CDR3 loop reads CASSDLGGSYSPLHF. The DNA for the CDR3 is TGTGCCAGCAGTGATCTAGGAGGTAGCTATTCACCCCTCCACTTT.

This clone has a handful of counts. The CDR3 sequence is CASSPTDGTQYF. Written as DNA, the CDR3 is TGTGCCAGCAGCCCCACGGACGGTACGCAGTATTTT. J is TRBJ2-3 and V is TRBV3-1 (or the pseudogene TRBV3-2); D unresolved. The germline V and J ends were trimmed by 4 bases and 8 bases, with 10 bases remaining between them. The CDR3 has 12 residues. Looked up from germline, CDR1 is LGHDT and CDR2 is YNNKEL (reference sequence).

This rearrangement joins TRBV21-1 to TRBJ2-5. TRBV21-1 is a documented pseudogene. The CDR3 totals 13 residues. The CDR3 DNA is TGTGCCAGCAGGATGGGCGGCCCAGAGACCCAGTACTTC. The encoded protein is CASRMGGPETQYF.

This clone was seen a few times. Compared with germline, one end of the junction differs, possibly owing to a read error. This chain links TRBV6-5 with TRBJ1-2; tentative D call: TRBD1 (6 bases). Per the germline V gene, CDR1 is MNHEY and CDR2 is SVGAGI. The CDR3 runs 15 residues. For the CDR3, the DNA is TGTGCCAGCAGTAACTCCAGGGGTGGCCTCTATGGCTACACCTTC. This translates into CASSNSRGGLYGYTF.

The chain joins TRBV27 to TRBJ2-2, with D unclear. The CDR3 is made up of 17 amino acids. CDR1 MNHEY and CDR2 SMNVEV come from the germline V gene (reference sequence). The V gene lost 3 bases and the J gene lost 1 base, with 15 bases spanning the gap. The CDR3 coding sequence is TGTGCCAGCAGTTTCTTCCGCGCACGGCGGAACACCGGGGAGCTGTTTTTT. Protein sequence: CASSFFRARRNTGELFF.

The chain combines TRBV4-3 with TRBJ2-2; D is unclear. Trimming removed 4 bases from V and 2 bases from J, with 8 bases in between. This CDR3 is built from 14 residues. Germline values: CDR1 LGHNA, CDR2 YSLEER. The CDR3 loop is CASSPGVNTGELFF. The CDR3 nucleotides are TGCGCCAGCAGCCCTGGAGTCAACACCGGGGAGCTGTTTTTT.

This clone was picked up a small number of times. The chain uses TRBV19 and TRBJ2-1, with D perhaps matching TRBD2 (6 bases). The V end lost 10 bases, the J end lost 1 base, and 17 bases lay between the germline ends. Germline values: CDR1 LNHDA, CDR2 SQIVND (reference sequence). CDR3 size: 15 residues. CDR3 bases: TGTGCCACCAAAGGGGAAGCGGGTTCCTACAATGAGCAGTTCTTC. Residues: CATKGEAGSYNEQFF.

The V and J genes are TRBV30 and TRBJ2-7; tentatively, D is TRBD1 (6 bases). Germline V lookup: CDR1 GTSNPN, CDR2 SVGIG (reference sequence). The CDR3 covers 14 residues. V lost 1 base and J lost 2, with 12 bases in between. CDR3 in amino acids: CAWSAPGHTYEQYF. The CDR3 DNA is TGTGCCTGGAGTGCTCCGGGACACACCTACGAGCAGTACTTC.

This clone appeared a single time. The DNA of the CDR3 is TGTGCCAGCAGCCCGGCGGGGGGCACAGATACGCAGTATTTT. It is translated as CASSPAGGTDTQYF. V gene TRBV5-6 combines with J gene TRBJ2-3; 7 bases align to TRBD2. Germline V gene sequence: CDR1 SGHDT, CDR2 YYEEEE. The junction had 3 bases not matched to a gene; V was cut back by 4 bases and J by 1 base. The CDR3 totals 14 residues.

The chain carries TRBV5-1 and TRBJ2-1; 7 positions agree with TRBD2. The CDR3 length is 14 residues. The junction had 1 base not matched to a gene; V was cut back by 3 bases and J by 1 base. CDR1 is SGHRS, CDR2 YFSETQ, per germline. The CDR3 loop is CASSSGGSYNEQFF. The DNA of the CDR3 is TGCGCCAGCAGCTCCGGGGGGTCCTACAATGAGCAGTTCTTC.

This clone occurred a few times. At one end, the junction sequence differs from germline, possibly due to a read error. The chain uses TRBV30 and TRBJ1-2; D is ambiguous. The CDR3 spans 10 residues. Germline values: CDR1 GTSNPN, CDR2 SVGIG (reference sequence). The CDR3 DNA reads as TGTGCCTGGAGTCTCGGTAGATTAGCCTTC. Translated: CAWSLGRLAF.

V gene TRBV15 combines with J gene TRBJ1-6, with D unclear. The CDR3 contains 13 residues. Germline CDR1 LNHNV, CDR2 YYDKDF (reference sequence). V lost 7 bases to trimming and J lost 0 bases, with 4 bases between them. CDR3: CATTNSYNSPLHF. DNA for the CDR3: TGTGCCACCACAAACTCCTATAATTCACCCCTCCACTTT.

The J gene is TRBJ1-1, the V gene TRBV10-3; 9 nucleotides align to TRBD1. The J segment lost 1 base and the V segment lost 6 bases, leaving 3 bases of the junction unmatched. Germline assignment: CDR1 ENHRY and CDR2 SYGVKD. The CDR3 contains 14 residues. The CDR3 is CAIREGQGNTEAFF. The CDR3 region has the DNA TGTGCCATCAGGGAGGGACAGGGGAACACTGAAGCTTTCTTT.

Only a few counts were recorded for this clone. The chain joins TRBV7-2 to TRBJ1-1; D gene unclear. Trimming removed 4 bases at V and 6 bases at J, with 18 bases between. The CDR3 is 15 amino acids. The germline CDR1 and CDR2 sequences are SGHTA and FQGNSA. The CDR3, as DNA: TGTGCCAGCAGCTCAACAGACATACTTACATCTGAAGCTTTCTTT. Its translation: CASSSTDILTSEAFF.

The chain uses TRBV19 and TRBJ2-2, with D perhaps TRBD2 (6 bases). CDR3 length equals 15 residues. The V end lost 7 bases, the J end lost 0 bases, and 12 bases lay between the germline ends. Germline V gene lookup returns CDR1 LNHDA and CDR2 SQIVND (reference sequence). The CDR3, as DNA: TGTGCCAGTACCCCCACGGGGGCGAACACCGGGGAGCTGTTTTTT. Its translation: CASTPTGANTGELFF.

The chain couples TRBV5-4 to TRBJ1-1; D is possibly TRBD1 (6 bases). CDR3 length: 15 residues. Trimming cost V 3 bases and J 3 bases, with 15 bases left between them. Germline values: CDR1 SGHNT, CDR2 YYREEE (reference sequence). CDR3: CASSSKGKGDTEAFF. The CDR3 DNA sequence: TGTGCCAGCAGCTCTAAGGGGAAGGGGGACACTGAAGCTTTCTTT.

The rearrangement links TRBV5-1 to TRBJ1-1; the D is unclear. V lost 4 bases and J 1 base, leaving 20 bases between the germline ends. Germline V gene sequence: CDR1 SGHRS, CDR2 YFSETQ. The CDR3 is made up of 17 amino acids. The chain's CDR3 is CASSQRMASVGNTEAFF. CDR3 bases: TGCGCCAGCAGCCAACGGATGGCGTCAGTCGGGAACACTGAAGCTTTCTTT. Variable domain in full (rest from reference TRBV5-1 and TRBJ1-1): KAGVTQTPRYLIKTRGQQVTLSCSPISGHRSVSWYQQTPGQGLQFLFEYFSETQRNKGNFPGRFSGRQFSNSRSEMNVSTLELGDSALYLCASSQRMASVGNTEAFFGQGTRLTVV.